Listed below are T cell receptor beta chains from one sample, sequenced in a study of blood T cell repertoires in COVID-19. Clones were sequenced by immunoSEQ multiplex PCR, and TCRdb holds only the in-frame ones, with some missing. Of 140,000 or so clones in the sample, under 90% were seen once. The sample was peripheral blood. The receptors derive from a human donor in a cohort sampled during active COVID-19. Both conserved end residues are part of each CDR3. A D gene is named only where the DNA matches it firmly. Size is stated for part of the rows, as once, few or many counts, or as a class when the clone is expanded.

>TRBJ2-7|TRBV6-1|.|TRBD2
CASSESGLAGAYEQYF
TGTGCCAGCAGTGAAAGCGGGCTAGCGGGAGCCTACGAGCAGTACTTC
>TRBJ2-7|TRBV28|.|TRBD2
CASKVGGGMVYEQYF
TGTGCCAGCAAGGTGGGGGGAGGGATGGTGTACGAGCAGTACTTC
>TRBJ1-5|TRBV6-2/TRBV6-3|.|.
CASSNGVAGQPQHF
TGTGCCAGCAGCAACGGGGTGGCGGGTCAGCCCCAGCATTTT
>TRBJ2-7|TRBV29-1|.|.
CSVGGGRGQYEQYF
TGCAGCGTGGGGGGGGGCAGGGGGCAATACGAGCAGTACTTC
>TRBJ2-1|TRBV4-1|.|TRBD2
CASSRRLAGLAGRSSYNEQFF
TGCGCCAGCAGCCGCCGTTTGGCCGGACTAGCGGGACGGAGCTCCTACAATGAGCAGTTCTTC
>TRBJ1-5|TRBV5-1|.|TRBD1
CASSLDPPTGGNQPQHF
TGCGCCAGCAGCTTGGATCCACCGACAGGGGGCAATCAGCCCCAGCATTTT
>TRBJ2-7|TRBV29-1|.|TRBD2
CSVAGLGSYEQYF
TGCAGCGTAGCGGGACTAGGATCCTACGAGCAGTACTTC
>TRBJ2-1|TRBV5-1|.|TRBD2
CASRDPGLATYEQFF
TGCGCCAGCAGAGACCCGGGACTAGCTACCTATGAGCAGTTCTTC
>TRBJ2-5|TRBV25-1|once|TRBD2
CASSEWGLATQETQYF
TGTGCCAGCAGTGAATGGGGACTAGCCACACAAGAGACCCAGTACTTC
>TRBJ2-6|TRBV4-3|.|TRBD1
CASSQEWGQSRSGANVLTF
TGCGCCAGCAGCCAAGAATGGGGACAGTCCCGGTCTGGGGCCAACGTCCTGACTTTC
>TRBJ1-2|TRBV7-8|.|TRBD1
CASSPRDRGDYGYTF
TGTGCCAGCAGCCCCCGGGACAGGGGTGACTATGGCTACACCTTC
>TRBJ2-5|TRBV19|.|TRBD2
CASSTRGSRETQYF
TGTGCCAGTAGTACCCGCGGGAGCCGGGAGACCCAGTACTTC
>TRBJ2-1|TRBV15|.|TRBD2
CATSRVPGTRGDNEQFF
TGTGCCACCAGCAGAGTTCCCGGGACTAGGGGTGACAATGAGCAGTTCTTC
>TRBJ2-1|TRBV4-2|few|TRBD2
CASSRQRELYNEQFF
TGTGCCAGCAGCCGGCAGCGGGAGCTTTACAATGAGCAGTTCTTC
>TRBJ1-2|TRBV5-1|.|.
CASSLAGTGYGYTF
TGCGCCAGCAGCTTGGCAGGGACTGGCTATGGCTACACCTTC
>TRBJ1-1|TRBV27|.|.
CASRKGQATEAFF
TGTGCCAGCAGGAAGGGACAAGCCACTGAAGCTTTCTTT
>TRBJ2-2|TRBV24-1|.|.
CATSDLSGSPSTGELFF
TGTGCCACCAGTGATCTTTCTGGGAGCCCGAGTACCGGGGAGCTGTTTTTT
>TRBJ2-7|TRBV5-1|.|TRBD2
CASSMTSSSYEQYF
TGCGCCAGCAGCATGACTAGCAGCTCCTACGAGCAGTACTTC
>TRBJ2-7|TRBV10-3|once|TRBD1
CAISEGDRGPNSYEQYF
TGTGCCATCAGTGAAGGGGACAGGGGGCCGAACTCCTACGAGCAGTACTTC
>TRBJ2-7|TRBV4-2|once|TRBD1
CASSQSGQSIYYEQYF
TGTGCCAGCAGCCAATCGGGACAGTCAATATACTACGAGCAGTACTTC
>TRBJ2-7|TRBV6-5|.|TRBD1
CASSLKQGATYEQYF
TGTGCCAGCAGTCTGAAACAGGGGGCGACCTACGAGCAGTACTTC
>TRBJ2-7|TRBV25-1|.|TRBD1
CASSGTGRYEQYF
TGTGCCAGCAGTGGGACAGGACGCTACGAGCAGTACTTC
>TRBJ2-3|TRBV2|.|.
CASKTGFADTQYF
TGTGCCAGCAAAACAGGGTTCGCAGATACGCAGTATTTT
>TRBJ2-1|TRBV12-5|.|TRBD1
CASGLDPGTGINEQFF
TGTGCTAGTGGTTTGGACCCCGGGACAGGGATCAATGAGCAGTTCTTC
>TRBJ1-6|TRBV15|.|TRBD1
CATSRPRADWTGNNSPLHF
TGTGCCACCAGCAGACCCCGTGCAGATTGGACAGGGAATAATTCACCCCTCCACTTT
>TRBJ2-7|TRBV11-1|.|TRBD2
CASSLAGGPAYEQYF
TGTGCCAGCAGCTTAGCGGGAGGGCCTGCCTACGAGCAGTACTTC
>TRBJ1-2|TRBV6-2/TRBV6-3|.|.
CASSYSWGVYGYTF
TGTGCCAGCAGTTACTCGTGGGGAGTCTATGGCTACACCTTC
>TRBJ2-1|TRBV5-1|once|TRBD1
CASSWDRGGNEQFF
TGCGCCAGCAGCTGGGACAGGGGGGGCAATGAGCAGTTCTTC
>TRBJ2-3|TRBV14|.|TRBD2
CASSLIAGVVDTQYF
TGTGCCAGCAGCCTCATAGCGGGGGTCGTGGATACGCAGTATTTT
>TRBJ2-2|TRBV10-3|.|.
CAISEFSANTGELFF
TGTGCCATCAGTGAGTTTAGCGCGAACACCGGGGAGCTGTTTTTT
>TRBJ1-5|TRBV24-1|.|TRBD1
CATSEGGQGDQPQHF
TGTGCCACCAGTGAAGGTGGACAGGGAGATCAGCCCCAGCATTTT
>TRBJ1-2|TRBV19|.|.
CASSISSYGYTF
TGTGCCAGTAGTATAAGCTCCTATGGCTACACCTTC
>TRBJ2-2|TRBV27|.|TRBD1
CASRAWTGNTGELFF
TGTGCCAGCAGGGCTTGGACAGGGAACACCGGGGAGCTGTTTTTT
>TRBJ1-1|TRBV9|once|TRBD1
CASSVLAGGHTEAFF
TGTGCCAGCAGCGTTTTGGCAGGGGGTCACACTGAAGCTTTCTTT
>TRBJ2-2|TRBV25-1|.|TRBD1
CASSVTGVVTGELFF
TGTGCCAGCAGTGTTACAGGGGTGGTCACCGGGGAGCTGTTTTTT
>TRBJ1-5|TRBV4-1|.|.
CASSQGNRQFSNQPQHF
TGCGCCAGCAGCCAAGGGAACCGACAGTTTAGCAATCAGCCCCAGCATTTT
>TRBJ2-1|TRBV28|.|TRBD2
CASNPVAGYNEQFF
TGTGCCAGCAACCCCGTAGCGGGATACAATGAGCAGTTCTTC
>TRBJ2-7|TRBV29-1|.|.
CSVAARGAHEQYF
TGCAGCGTTGCGGCCAGGGGGGCCCACGAGCAGTACTTC
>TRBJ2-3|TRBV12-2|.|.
CASRLGLAGVTDTQYF
TGTGCAAGTCGCTTAGGACTAGCGGGAGTAACTGATACGCAGTATTTT
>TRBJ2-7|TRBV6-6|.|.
CASSYSIPDTYEQYF
TGTGCCAGCAGTTACTCGATCCCCGATACCTACGAGCAGTACTTC
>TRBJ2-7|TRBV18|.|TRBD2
CASSPSGLAGSYEQYF
TGTGCCAGCTCACCGAGCGGACTAGCGGGATCCTACGAGCAGTACTTC
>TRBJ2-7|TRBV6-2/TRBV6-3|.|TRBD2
CASSLPLTSGTYEQYF
TGTGCCAGCAGTTTACCACTTACTAGCGGGACCTACGAGCAGTACTTC
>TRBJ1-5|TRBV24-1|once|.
CATSGDTGFNQPQHF
TGTGCCACCAGTGGAGATACAGGGTTCAATCAGCCCCAGCATTTT
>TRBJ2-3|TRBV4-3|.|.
CASSRSIWSETDTQYF
TGCGCCAGCAGCCGGTCTATCTGGTCGGAGACAGATACGCAGTATTTT